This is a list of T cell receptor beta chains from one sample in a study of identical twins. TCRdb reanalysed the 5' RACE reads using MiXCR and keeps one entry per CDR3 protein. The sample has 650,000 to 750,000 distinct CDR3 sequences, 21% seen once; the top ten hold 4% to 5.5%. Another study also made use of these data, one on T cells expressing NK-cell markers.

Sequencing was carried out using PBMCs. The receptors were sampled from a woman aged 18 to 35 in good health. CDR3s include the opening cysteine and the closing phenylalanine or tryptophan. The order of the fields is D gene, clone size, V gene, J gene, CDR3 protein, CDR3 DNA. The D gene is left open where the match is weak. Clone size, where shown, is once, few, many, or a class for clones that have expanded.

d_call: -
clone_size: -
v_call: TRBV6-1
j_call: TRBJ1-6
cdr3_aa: CASRSKEGRTNSPLHF
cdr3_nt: TGTGCCAGCAGGTCGAAGGAGGGACGGACAAATTCACCCCTCCACTTT

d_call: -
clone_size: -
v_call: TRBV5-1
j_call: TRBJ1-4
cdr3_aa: CASSPAFNEKLFF
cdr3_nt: TGCGCCAGCAGCCCGGCTTTTAATGAAAAACTGTTTTTT

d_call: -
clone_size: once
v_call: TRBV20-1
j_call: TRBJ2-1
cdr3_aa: CSAGGRGGKEQFF
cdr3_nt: TGCAGTGCCGGGGGGCGGGGAGGGAAAGAGCAGTTCTTC

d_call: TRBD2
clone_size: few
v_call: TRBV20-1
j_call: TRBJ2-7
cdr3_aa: CSARAGAYSEQYF
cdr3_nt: TGCAGTGCGAGAGCGGGAGCCTACTCCGAGCAGTACTTC

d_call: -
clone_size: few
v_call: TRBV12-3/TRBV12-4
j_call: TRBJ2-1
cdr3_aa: CASSFAYNEQFF
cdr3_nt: TGTGCCAGCAGTTTCGCCTACAATGAGCAGTTCTTC

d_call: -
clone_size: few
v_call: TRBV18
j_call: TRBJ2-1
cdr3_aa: CASSPVQGGSYNEQFF
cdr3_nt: TGTGCCAGCTCCCCTGTACAGGGCGGATCCTACAATGAGCAGTTCTTC

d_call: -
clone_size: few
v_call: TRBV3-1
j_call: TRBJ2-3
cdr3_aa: CASSLDRRTTDTQYF
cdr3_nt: TGTGCCAGCAGCCTAGACAGAAGGACCACAGATACGCAGTATTTT

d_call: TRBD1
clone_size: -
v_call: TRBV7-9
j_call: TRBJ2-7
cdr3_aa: CASSPLGQASSYEQYF
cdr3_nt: TGTGCCAGCAGCCCGTTGGGACAGGCGAGCTCCTACGAGCAGTACTTC

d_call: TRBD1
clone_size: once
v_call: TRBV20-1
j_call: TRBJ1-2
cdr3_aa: CSANQGAQSYTF
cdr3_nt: TGCAGTGCTAACCAGGGGGCTCAGAGTTACACCTTC

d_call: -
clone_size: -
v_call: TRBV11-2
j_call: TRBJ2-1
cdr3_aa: CASSRLTQGNEQFF
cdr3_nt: TGTGCCAGCAGCCGACTGACACAGGGTAATGAGCAGTTCTTC

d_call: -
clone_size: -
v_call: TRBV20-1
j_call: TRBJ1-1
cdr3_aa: CSALSGSNTEAFF
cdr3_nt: TGCAGTGCCCTCTCGGGGAGTAACACTGAAGCTTTCTTT

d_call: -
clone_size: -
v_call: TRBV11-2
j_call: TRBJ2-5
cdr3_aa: CASSLDLNPGTQYF
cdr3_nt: TGTGCCAGCAGCTTAGATCTCAATCCGGGGACCCAGTACTTC

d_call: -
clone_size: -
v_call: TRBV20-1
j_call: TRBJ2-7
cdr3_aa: CSARFPTGATYEQYF
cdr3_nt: TGCAGTGCTAGATTCCCTACCGGGGCCACCTACGAGCAGTACTTC

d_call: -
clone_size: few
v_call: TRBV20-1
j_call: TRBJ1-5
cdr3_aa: CSAREGAVQGQPQHF
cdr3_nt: TGCAGTGCTAGAGAGGGAGCCGTTCAGGGCCAGCCCCAGCATTTT

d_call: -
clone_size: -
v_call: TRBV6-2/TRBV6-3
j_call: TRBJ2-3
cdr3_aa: CASSFTGPPDTQYF
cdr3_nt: TGTGCCAGCAGTTTCACGGGCCCCCCGGATACGCAGTATTTT

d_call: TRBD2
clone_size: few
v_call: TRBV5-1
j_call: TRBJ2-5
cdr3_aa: CASSSGTSGGIKQETQYF
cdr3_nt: TGCGCCAGCAGCTCCGGGACTAGCGGGGGGATTAAGCAAGAGACCCAGTACTTC

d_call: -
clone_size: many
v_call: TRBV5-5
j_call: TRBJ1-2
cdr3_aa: CASSLAEGTFSGEGYTF
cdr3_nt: TGTGCCAGCAGCTTGGCGGAAGGGACATTCTCTGGTGAAGGCTACACCTTC

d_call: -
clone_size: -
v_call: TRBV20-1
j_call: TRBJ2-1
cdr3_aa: CSASRGGPSSYNEQFF
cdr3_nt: TGCAGTGCTAGTCGTGGAGGCCCGAGCTCCTACAATGAGCAGTTCTTC

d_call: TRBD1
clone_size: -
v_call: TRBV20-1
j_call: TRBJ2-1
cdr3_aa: CSARWDRIYNEQFF
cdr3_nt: TGCAGTGCTAGATGGGACAGAATCTACAATGAGCAGTTCTTC

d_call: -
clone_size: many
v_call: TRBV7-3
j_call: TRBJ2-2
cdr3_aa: CASSSSGNTGELFF
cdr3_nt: TGTGCCAGCAGCTCTTCAGGGAACACCGGGGAGCTGTTTTTT

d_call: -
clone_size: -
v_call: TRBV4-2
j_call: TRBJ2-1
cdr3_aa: CASSQDEGNEQFF
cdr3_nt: TGTGCCAGCAGCCAAGATGAGGGAAATGAGCAGTTCTTC

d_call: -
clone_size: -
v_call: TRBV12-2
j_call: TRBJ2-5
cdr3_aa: CASRLACGGQETQYF
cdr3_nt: TGTGCAAGTCGCTTAGCGTGTGGAGGCCAAGAGACCCAGTACTTC

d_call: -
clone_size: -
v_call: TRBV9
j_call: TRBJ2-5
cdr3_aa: CASSASGFRETQYF
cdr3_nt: TGTGCCAGCAGCGCCTCCGGGTTTCGGGAGACCCAGTACTTC

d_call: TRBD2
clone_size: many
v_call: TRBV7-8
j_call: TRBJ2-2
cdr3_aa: CASSSAGGPTGELFF
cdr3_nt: TGTGCCAGCAGCTCGGCGGGGGGGCCCACCGGGGAGCTGTTTTTT

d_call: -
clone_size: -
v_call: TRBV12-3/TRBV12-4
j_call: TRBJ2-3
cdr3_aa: CASSPNIGTTDTQYF
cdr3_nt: TGTGCCAGCAGTCCTAACATCGGGACCACAGATACGCAGTATTTT

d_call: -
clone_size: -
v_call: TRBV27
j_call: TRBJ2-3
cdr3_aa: CASSLEAGGADTQYF
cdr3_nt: TGTGCCAGCAGTTTAGAGGCAGGGGGGGCAGATACGCAGTATTTT

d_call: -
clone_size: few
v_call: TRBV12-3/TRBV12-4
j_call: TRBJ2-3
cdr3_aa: CASSWTNPDTQYF
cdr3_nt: TGTGCCAGCAGTTGGACTAATCCAGATACGCAGTATTTT

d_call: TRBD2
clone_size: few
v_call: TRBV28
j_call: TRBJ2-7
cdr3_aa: CASSFGLAAYEQYF
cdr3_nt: TGTGCCAGCAGTTTTGGACTAGCGGCGTACGAGCAGTACTTC

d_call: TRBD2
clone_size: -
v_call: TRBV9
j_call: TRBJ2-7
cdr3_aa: CASSAGLAGNYEQYF
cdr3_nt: TGTGCCAGCAGCGCGGGACTAGCGGGAAACTACGAGCAGTACTTC

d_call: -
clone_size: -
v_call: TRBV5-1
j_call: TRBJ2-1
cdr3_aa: CASSLGVPGYNEQFF
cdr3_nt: TGCGCCAGCAGCTTGGGGGTCCCGGGGTACAATGAGCAGTTCTTC

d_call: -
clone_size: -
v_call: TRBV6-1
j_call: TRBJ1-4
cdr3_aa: CASSDRSTNEKLFF
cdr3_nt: TGTGCCAGCAGCGACAGGTCAACTAATGAAAAACTGTTTTTT

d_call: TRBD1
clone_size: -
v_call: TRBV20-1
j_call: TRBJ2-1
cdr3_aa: CSARDSRGSSYNEQFF
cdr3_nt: TGCAGTGCTAGAGATAGCAGGGGGTCTTCCTACAATGAGCAGTTCTTC

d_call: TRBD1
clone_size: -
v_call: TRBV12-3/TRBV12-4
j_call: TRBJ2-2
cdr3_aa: CASSPLGQGTGELFF
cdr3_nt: TGTGCCAGCAGTCCTCTGGGACAGGGGACCGGGGAGCTGTTTTTT

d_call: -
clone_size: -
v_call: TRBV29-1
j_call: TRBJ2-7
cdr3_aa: CSVPTGAYYEQYF
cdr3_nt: TGCAGCGTTCCGACCGGGGCCTACTACGAGCAGTACTTC

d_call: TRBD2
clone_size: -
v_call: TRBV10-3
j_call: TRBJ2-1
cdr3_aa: CAISESMASGGEQFF
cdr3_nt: TGTGCCATCAGTGAGTCGATGGCTAGCGGGGGGGAGCAGTTCTTC

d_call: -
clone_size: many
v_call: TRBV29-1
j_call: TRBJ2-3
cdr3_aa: CSVQDGTDTQYF
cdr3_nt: TGCAGCGTTCAAGACGGAACAGATACGCAGTATTTT

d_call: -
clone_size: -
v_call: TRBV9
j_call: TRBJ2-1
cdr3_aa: CASSVAGAGDEQFF
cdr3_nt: TGTGCCAGCAGCGTAGCGGGAGCTGGCGATGAGCAGTTCTTC

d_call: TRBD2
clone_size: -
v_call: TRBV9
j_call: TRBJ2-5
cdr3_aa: CASSVEAGDHQETQYF
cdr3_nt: TGTGCCAGCAGCGTAGAGGCGGGGGATCACCAAGAGACCCAGTACTTC

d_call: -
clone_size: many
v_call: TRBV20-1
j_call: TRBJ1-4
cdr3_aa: CSARAGAENEKLFF
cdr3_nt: TGCAGTGCTAGAGCAGGAGCTGAGAATGAAAAACTGTTTTTT

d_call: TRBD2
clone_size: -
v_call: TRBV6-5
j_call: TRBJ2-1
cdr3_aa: CASSYLGTSGGQGNEQFF
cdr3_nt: TGTGCCAGCAGTTACTTAGGAACTAGCGGGGGCCAGGGCAATGAGCAGTTCTTC